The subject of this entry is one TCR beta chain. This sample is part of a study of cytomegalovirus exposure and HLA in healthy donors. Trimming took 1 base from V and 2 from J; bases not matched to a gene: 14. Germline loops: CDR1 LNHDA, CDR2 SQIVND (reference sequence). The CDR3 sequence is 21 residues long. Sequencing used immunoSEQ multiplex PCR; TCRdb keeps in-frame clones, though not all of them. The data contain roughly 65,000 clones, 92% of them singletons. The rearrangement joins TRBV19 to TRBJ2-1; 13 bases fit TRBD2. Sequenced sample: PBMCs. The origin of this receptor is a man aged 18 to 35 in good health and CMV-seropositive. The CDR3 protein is CASSIAFVGLAGPRTYNEQFF. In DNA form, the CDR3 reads TGTGCCAGTAGTATAGCGTTCGTGGGACTAGCGGGACCCCGGACCTACAATGAGCAGTTCTTC.